Sequencing of this T cell receptor beta chain was carried out in a study of chemoradiotherapy in HPV16-positive cancers (dated by TCRdb to between 2021 and 2023). Background on the whole study: Using functional T-cell assays on cells from a couple of HPV16-positive patients, the researchers defined candidate HPV-specific T-cell clones and common TCR motifs. Whether T-cell immunity against the HPV oncoproteins E6 and E7 changes during chemoradiotherapy and whether survival is affected by this immunity were examined in the study. TCR repertoires from 86 patients with HPV-related cancers were then used to track the candidate HPV-specific TCRs and motifs. What the research found in general, with its limitations: The functional definition of HPV-specific T cells came from only a couple of HPV16-positive patients, and the survival association was reported for HPV16-positive patients. Among HPV16-positive patients, expansion of HPV-responsive T cells during chemoradiotherapy was associated with better recurrence-free survival. Expansion of candidate HPV-specific clones and E7-related TCR motifs was observed in the tumor microenvironment during treatment, whereas no such expansion was observed for non-HPV-specific T cells.

Repertoires were sampled repeatedly over the course of chemoradiotherapy, so clonal expansion could be followed in the tumor microenvironment. To note about this clone: Its antigen remains undetermined. The input lacks base qualities; no much larger clone sits a single base away.

Library generation was performed with the immunoSEQ multiplex PCR assay. What TCRdb holds here is the immuneACCESS table cut down to in-frame rearrangements. Part of the clones is not present; checked against another copy, under half of the missing clones reflect an unresolved V gene, and the others are unexplained. For this sample the table gives about 10,000 clones, of which 80% to 85% were detected only once. The ten most abundant clones make up around an eighth of the sample. The TCR was taken from a human donor with HPV-associated anogenital cancer. Sample: tumor tissue, taken from a patient who underwent chemoradiotherapy.

The DNA sequence is TGTGCCAGCAGTTCCCTCCCGTCCCTTAACTATGGCTACACCTTC. Its protein reads: CASSSLPSLNYGYTF. The chain joins TRBV11-2 to TRBJ1-2, with the D gene call left open. Taken from cysteine to phenylalanine, the CDR3 has 15 residues. The DNA shown is the 45-base CDR3, in frame from base 1. V lost 6 bases and J lost 1 base; the stretch between them is 15 bases long. From a lookup of the germline V gene, CDR1 and CDR2 are SGHAT and FQNNGV.